Presented here are 32 T cell receptor beta chains from one specimen sequenced in a study of vaccination effects on CD4 cells after COVID-19. Sequencing was performed with immunoSEQ multiplex PCR; in TCRdb, only in-frame clones are kept and a portion is missing. The sample yields 43,000 or so clones, less than 85% seen once. It was after approximately 11 days of culture that CD4+ T cells were isolated. Two doses of either BNT162b2 or mRNA-1273 were given to each participant. These receptors have no identified antigens. This specimen was CD4+ T cells from PBMCs cultured without peptide, taken after COVID-19 vaccination. These receptors all come from a human donor who received a COVID-19 vaccine.

This clone was seen only a few times. The chain employs TRBV27 and TRBJ1-1; perhaps TRBD1 as D (5 bases). This CDR3 is 15 amino acids long. CDR1 is MNHEY and CDR2 is SMNVEV in the germline V gene (reference sequence). V lost 8 bases and J 0 bases, leaving 16 bases between the germline ends. CDR3 residues: CASRVGVGVNTEAFF. CDR3 sequence (DNA): TGTGCCAGCCGCGTAGGGGTCGGAGTGAACACTGAAGCTTTCTTT.

V is TRBV10-1 and J is TRBJ2-2; 9 bases match TRBD2. Trimming removed 5 bases from V and 5 bases from J; junction bases left unmatched: 3. This CDR3 is 14 amino acids long. Germline assignment: CDR1 WNHNN and CDR2 SYGVQD (reference sequence). The CDR3 reads CASSLAGRTGELFF. The CDR3 nucleotides read TGCGCCAGCAGTCTAGCGGGGAGGACCGGGGAGCTGTTTTTT.

The rearrangement links TRBV19 to TRBJ2-1, with 10 bases that match TRBD2. In germline, CDR1 is LNHDA, CDR2 SQIVND (reference sequence). Trimming removed 5 bases from V and 3 bases from J; junction bases left unmatched: 7. There are 16 residues in the CDR3. CDR3: CASSPLASGSYNEQFF. The CDR3 DNA reads TGTGCCAGTAGTCCTCTTGCTAGCGGGAGCTACAATGAGCAGTTCTTC.

The chain recombines TRBV18 with TRBJ2-7; TRBD1 matches at 7 bases. This CDR3 comprises 15 residues. CDR1 and CDR2 (germline): KGHSH, LQKENI. Trimming cost V 3 bases and J 0 bases; bases outside gene matches: 5. The CDR3 loop is CASSPGTAVSYEQYF. CDR3 bases: TGTGCCAGCTCACCCGGGACAGCGGTCTCCTACGAGCAGTACTTC. The whole variable domain, filled in from reference TRBV18 and TRBJ2-7, reads NAGVMQNPRHLVRRRGQEARLRCSPMKGHSHVYWYRQLPEEGLKFMVYLQKENIIDESGMPKERFSAEFPKEGPSILRIQQVVRGDSAAYFCASSPGTAVSYEQYFGPGTRLTVT.

This chain joins TRBV5-1 and TRBJ2-1; 10 nucleotides align to TRBD2. The CDR3 spans 16 residues. CDR1 is SGHRS, CDR2 YFSETQ, per germline. The ends lost 5 bases at V and 1 base at J; junction bases unmatched: 6. CDR3 in DNA: TGCGCCAGCAGGCGGCTAGCGGGAGAGTCCTACAATGAGCAGTTCTTC. This translates into CASRRLAGESYNEQFF. Full variable domain (outside the CDR3, taken from reference TRBV5-1 and TRBJ2-1): KAGVTQTPRYLIKTRGQQVTLSCSPISGHRSVSWYQQTPGQGLQFLFEYFSETQRNKGNFPGRFSGRQFSNSRSEMNVSTLELGDSALYLCASRRLAGESYNEQFFGPGTRLTVL.

This clone was seen a single time. The chain recombines TRBV2 with TRBJ2-2, with D tentatively TRBD2 (6 bases). Germline lookup yields CDR1 SNHLY and CDR2 FYNNEI. V gave up 4 bases and J gave up 4 bases, with 7 bases separating them. This CDR3 region has 13 residues. The CDR3 spells CASSVGGTGELFF. Here the CDR3 DNA reads TGTGCCAGCAGTGTGGGGGGCACCGGGGAGCTGTTTTTT.

J is TRBJ1-2 and V is TRBV6-4; perhaps TRBD1 as D (6 bases). This CDR3 is built from 15 residues. Trimming removed 6 bases at V and 5 bases at J, with 19 bases between. Germline loops: CDR1 MRHNA, CDR2 SNTAGT. For the CDR3, the DNA is TGTGCCAGCAGCGTCGACCCAGGACAGAGTTATGGCTACACCTTC. It specifies CASSVDPGQSYGYTF.

This clone occurred a few times. The rearrangement joins TRBV10-3 to TRBJ2-7; TRBD2 agrees at 12 bases. Unmatched junction bases numbered 1, after V lost 0 bases and J lost 1 base. Germline CDR1 and CDR2: ENHRY and SYGVKD. The CDR3 covers 16 residues. CDR3 sequence: CAISESTSGRSYEQYF. CDR3 sequence (DNA): TGTGCCATCAGTGAGTCGACTAGCGGGAGATCCTACGAGCAGTACTTC.

The chain joins TRBV5-6 to TRBJ1-4; D remains ambiguous. This CDR3 contains 15 residues. Trimming took 1 base from V and 4 from J, leaving 11 bases between them. Looked up from germline, CDR1 is SGHDT and CDR2 is YYEEEE. DNA of the CDR3: TGTGCCAGCAGCTTGTTAAGTCAGCTTAATGAAAAACTGTTTTTT. It specifies CASSLLSQLNEKLFF.

The genes are TRBV11-2 and TRBJ1-5, with TRBD1 as a possible D gene (5 bases). Germline CDR1 is SGHAT and CDR2 is FQNNGV. The CDR3 is 13 residues long. Trimming removed 5 bases at V and 2 bases at J, with 7 bases between. CDR3 sequence (DNA): TGTGCCAGCAGCCCACAGGGCAATCAGCCCCAGCATTTT. Amino acid sequence: CASSPQGNQPQHF.

The chain joins TRBV5-4 to TRBJ2-1; possible D gene TRBD2, 5 bases. Germline CDR1 SGHNT, CDR2 YYREEE (reference sequence). The CDR3 extends over 16 amino acids. V dropped 0 bases and J dropped 0 bases, with 10 bases sitting between them. CDR3 amino acids: CASSLGAASSYNEQFF. Here the CDR3 DNA reads TGTGCCAGCAGCTTGGGAGCGGCGAGCTCCTACAATGAGCAGTTCTTC.

This rearrangement joins TRBV6-1 to TRBJ1-2, with no clear D. The V and J ends lost 1 base and 4 bases respectively, with 10 bases between them. Per the germline V gene, CDR1 is MNHNS and CDR2 is SASEGT. The CDR3 is 14 residues long. The CDR3 DNA reads TGTGCCAGCAGTGAAGTGATTGGGCCCTATGGCTACACCTTC. Amino acid sequence: CASSEVIGPYGYTF.

This chain uses TRBV3-1 (or the pseudogene TRBV3-2) with TRBJ2-5; D gene unclear. Germline V CDR1 and CDR2: LGHDT, YNNKEL (reference sequence). The CDR3 spans 13 residues. Trimming removed 2 bases from V and 1 base from J, with 5 bases in between. CDR3 in amino acids: CASSQHSQETQYF. In nucleotides, the CDR3 is TGTGCCAGCAGCCAACACAGCCAAGAGACCCAGTACTTC.

There are a few counts of this clone. V usage is TRBV11-3 and J usage is TRBJ2-1; the D gene is possibly TRBD2 (6 bases). This CDR3 contains 14 residues. Germline V gives CDR1 SGHNT, CDR2 YENEEA. V was shortened by 3 bases and J by 6 bases, with 12 bases between the two germline ends. Written as DNA, the CDR3 is TGTGCCAGCAGCTTCGGGGAGGTAGGCAATGAGCAGTTCTTC. Translation gives CASSFGEVGNEQFF.

This chain connects TRBV3-1 (or the pseudogene TRBV3-2) to TRBJ1-2; 9 nucleotides line up with TRBD1. V lost 4 bases to trimming and J lost 0 bases; unmatched junction nucleotides: 3. Germline loops: CDR1 LGHDT, CDR2 YNNKEL (reference sequence). CDR3 length: 15 residues. DNA for the CDR3: TGTGCCAGCAGCCCAGACAGGGGGGCTAACTATGGCTACACCTTC. Translating it yields CASSPDRGANYGYTF.

This clone was counted a few times. This sequence joins TRBV25-1 and TRBJ2-7, with D perhaps TRBD1 or TRBD2 (5 bases each). The germline CDR1 and CDR2 sequences are MGHDK and SYGVNS. This CDR3 region has 15 residues. V shed 4 bases and J shed 5 bases, with 18 bases lying between them. The CDR3 spells CASSAPGPLADEQYF. The CDR3 DNA reads TGTGCCAGCAGTGCCCCGGGACCTTTGGCGGACGAGCAGTACTTC.

The chain employs TRBV29-1 and TRBJ2-1; 7 bases match TRBD1. J gave up 2 bases and V 4 bases, and 11 bases lay outside the gene matches. CDR3 length: 16 amino acids. Germline-derived CDR1 and CDR2 are SQVTM and ANQGSEA. Written as DNA, the CDR3 is TGCAGCGTTGTTAGAACCGACAGGGAAGCCTACAATGAGCAGTTCTTC. It yields the protein CSVVRTDREAYNEQFF.

This sequence joins TRBV1 and TRBJ2-7; the D segment call TRBD1 is taken from the table without a DNA check. TRBV1 is a pseudogene locus. There are 18 residues in the CDR3. CDR3: CTSSQERGRRQGVGEQYF. The CDR3 region has the DNA TGCACCAGCAGCCAAGAACGCGGGCGGCGACAGGGTGTGGGGGAGCAGTACTTC.

V usage is TRBV18 and J usage is TRBJ1-3; 9 bases agree with TRBD1. V lost 6 bases to trimming and J lost 2 bases; unmatched junction nucleotides: 5. The CDR3 covers 15 residues. Germline CDR1 KGHSH, CDR2 LQKENI. CDR3 region: CASSMTGGAGNTIYF. CDR3 nucleotides: TGTGCCAGCTCTATGACAGGGGGTGCTGGAAACACCATATATTTT.

The chain combines TRBV19 with TRBJ1-2; weak D call: TRBD1 (5 bases). The CDR3 contains 14 residues. V was shortened by 5 bases and J by 5 bases, with 15 bases between the two germline ends. Germline V gives CDR1 LNHDA, CDR2 SQIVND (reference sequence). The CDR3 here is CASSPRGGPYGYTF. CDR3 coding DNA: TGTGCCAGTAGTCCCCGGGGGGGACCTTATGGCTACACCTTC.

The chain uses TRBV30 and TRBJ1-1; the D gene is possibly TRBD1 (5 bases). V dropped 3 bases and J dropped 4 bases, with 18 bases sitting between them. This CDR3 has 15 residues. Germline V lookup: CDR1 GTSNPN, CDR2 SVGIG (reference sequence). This CDR3 reads CAWRVGAGRGTEAFF. The CDR3 DNA sequence: TGTGCCTGGAGGGTAGGGGCGGGGCGGGGCACTGAAGCTTTCTTT.

The chain carries TRBV11-1 and TRBJ1-2; weak D call: TRBD1 (6 bases). CDR3 length: 14 amino acids. V was cut by 0 bases and J by 4 bases, with 9 bases left in between. The germline V gene has CDR1 SGHAT and CDR2 FQDESV (reference sequence). The CDR3 here is CASSLAAGAYGYTF. The CDR3 DNA sequence: TGTGCCAGCAGCTTAGCAGCAGGGGCCTATGGCTACACCTTC.

V is TRBV18 and J is TRBJ1-6; possibly TRBD1 for D (5 bases). V was trimmed by 4 bases and J by 10 bases, leaving 8 bases between them. This CDR3 has 12 amino acids. Germline lookup yields CDR1 KGHSH and CDR2 LQKENI. DNA for the CDR3: TGTGCCAGCTCACGGGGGAACTCACCCCTCCACTTT. Translating gives CASSRGNSPLHF.

The rearrangement joins TRBV5-1 to TRBJ1-1, with D maybe TRBD1 (5 bases). The CDR3 covers 14 residues. Germline V gene data show CDR1 as SGHRS and CDR2 as YFSETQ. V was cut by 6 bases and J by 0 bases, with 12 bases left in between. The CDR3 reads CASTSGGVNTEAFF. CDR3 in DNA: TGCGCCAGCACCTCCGGGGGAGTGAACACTGAAGCTTTCTTT.

This clone appeared a few times. The CDR3 coding sequence is TGCGCCAGCAGCCAACCCGCCTTCTCGGGTGGCTACACCTTC. This encodes CASSQPAFSGGYTF. This rearrangement joins TRBV4-1 to TRBJ1-2; D gene ambiguous. Germline V lookup: CDR1 MGHRA, CDR2 YSYEKL. The CDR3 is made up of 14 amino acids. V was pared by 2 bases and J by 7 bases, with 14 bases between.

The V and J genes are TRBV5-1 and TRBJ2-2; 7 bases are a match to TRBD1. Germline CDR1 and CDR2: SGHRS and YFSETQ. V shed 4 bases, J shed 1 base, and the junction held 4 bases outside the gene matches. This CDR3 spans 15 amino acids. CDR3 DNA: TGCGCCAGCAGCCCGAGGACAGGGAACACCGGGGAGCTGTTTTTT. Translation gives CASSPRTGNTGELFF.

The rearrangement links TRBV18 to TRBJ1-2; D may be TRBD1 (5 bases). Germline-derived CDR1 and CDR2 are KGHSH and LQKENI. This CDR3 region has 17 residues. Trimming took 3 bases from V and 7 from J, leaving 24 bases between them. The CDR3 nucleotides are TGTGCCAGCTCACCCTTCGACAGTACTTTTTCCCACGGTGGCTACACCTTC. This gives the protein CASSPFDSTFSHGGYTF. Full variable domain (rest looked up from reference TRBV18 and TRBJ1-2): NAGVMQNPRHLVRRRGQEARLRCSPMKGHSHVYWYRQLPEEGLKFMVYLQKENIIDESGMPKERFSAEFPKEGPSILRIQQVVRGDSAAYFCASSPFDSTFSHGGYTFGSGTRLTVV.

The gene calls are TRBV19 and TRBJ2-1; D is possibly TRBD1 or TRBD2 (6 bases each). This CDR3 has 17 residues. With 3 bases removed from V and 0 bases from J, the gap between germline ends came to 15 bases. From germline, CDR1 is LNHDA and CDR2 SQIVND (reference sequence). The CDR3 spells CASSILTGAASYNEQFF. The CDR3 DNA follows: TGTGCCAGTAGTATCCTCACGGGGGCGGCCTCCTACAATGAGCAGTTCTTC.

The chain recombines TRBV3-1 (or the pseudogene TRBV3-2) with TRBJ2-5; possibly TRBD2 for D (5 bases). Trimming shortened V by 6 bases and J by 0 bases, and 14 bases separated the two germline ends. The CDR3 is 15 residues long. Germline V lookup: CDR1 LGHDT, CDR2 YNNKEL (reference sequence). CDR3: CASSPGSSDQETQYF. CDR3 bases: TGTGCCAGCAGTCCGGGAAGTTCAGACCAAGAGACCCAGTACTTC.

This clone came up once. This chain joins TRBV5-4 and TRBJ1-2; D remains unclear. V lost 0 bases and J 5 bases, leaving 14 bases between the germline ends. CDR1 and CDR2 from the germline V gene are SGHNT and YYREEE (reference sequence). There are 15 residues in the CDR3. The CDR3 loop reads CASSLDTEYSYGYTF. The CDR3 bases are TGTGCCAGCAGCTTGGATACCGAGTATTCTTATGGCTACACCTTC.

The CDR3 region is CASSLVSSRETQYF. The CDR3, as DNA: TGTGCCAGCAGCTTAGTTTCTAGCCGAGAGACCCAGTACTTC. J is TRBJ2-5 and V is TRBV7-8; D is perhaps TRBD2 (5 bases). The CDR3 loop spans 14 amino acids. The ends were cut back, 1 base at V and 4 bases at J, with 10 bases in the middle. CDR1 is SGHVS and CDR2 is FQNEAQ in the germline V gene.

The chain recombines TRBV2 with TRBJ2-1; D unresolved. The germline gives CDR1 SNHLY, CDR2 FYNNEI. This CDR3 has 12 amino acids. The ends were cut back, 6 bases at V and 3 bases at J, with 6 bases in the middle. This chain's CDR3 is CASSHDYNEQFF. The CDR3 DNA is TGTGCCAGCAGCCACGACTACAATGAGCAGTTCTTC. The whole variable domain, remainder taken from reference TRBV2 and TRBJ2-1, is EPEVTQTPSHQVTQMGQEVILRCVPISNHLYFYWYRQILGQKVEFLVSFYNNEISEKSEIFDDQFSVERPDGSNFTLKIRSTKLEDSAMYFCASSHDYNEQFFGPGTRLTVL.